This T cell receptor beta chain was found in a study of CD8+ T cells in alopecia areata. Findings and caveats of the study: Among the top 100, expanded CD8+ clones were significantly decreased by tofacitinib, as was scalp clonality. Greater clonality was observed in lesional scalp samples, especially alopecia totalis/universalis, versus normal scalp. Scalp sequencing also captures normal skin's resident alphabeta T cells.

Extracted RNA was reverse transcribed into cDNA, the sequencing template. The table came from immunoSEQ multiplex PCR; TCRdb's copy has only in-frame clones and leaves some out. The sample records around 120,000 clones, over 60% being singletons. Turning to this clone: Its target is unknown.

There are 14 residues in the CDR3. Losses at the gene ends were 6 bases for V and 3 bases for J; bases not matched to a gene: 10. Germline CDR1 is SQVTM and CDR2 is ANQGSEA. As for treatment: oral pan-JAK inhibitor, 5-10 mg twice daily. Peripheral blood samples and lesional scalp punch biopsies were obtained from alopecia areata patients. The sequencing here drew on CD4+ T cells sorted from blood, taken at week 4, from a patient treated with tofacitinib. The chain links TRBV29-1 to TRBJ2-7, with 8 bases lining up with TRBD1. The receptor comes from a human donor with alopecia areata. The CDR3 DNA reads as TGCAGCGTCCAGAAGGACAGGGTCAGCTACGAGCAGTACTTC. Encoded protein: CSVQKDRVSYEQYF.